Listed below are T cell receptor beta chains from one sample, sequenced in a study of Ad26.COV2.S vaccination and SARS-CoV-2 variants. Assay: immunoSEQ multiplex PCR; the TCRdb copy retains only in-frame clones and omits some. The data show around 94,000 clones, over 70% seen once. This sample comprised peripheral blood, obtained after recovery from COVID-19. The receptors were sampled from a human donor who had recovered from COVID-19. The CDR3 runs from the conserved cysteine through the conserved F or W. Fields, in order: D gene, J gene, clone size, V gene, CDR3 DNA, CDR3 protein. A D gene is named only where the DNA matches it firmly. Size tells how often a clone was seen (once, few, many) or the class of an expanded clone, and some rows leave it out.

-	TRBJ2-3	-	TRBV5-1	TGCGCCAGCAGCTCGCTGGGGGACCTTAGCACAGATACGCAGTATTTT	CASSSLGDLSTDTQYF
TRBD2	TRBJ2-2	-	TRBV5-1	TGCGCCAGCAGCTTGGGAACTAGCGCCGGGGAGCTGTTTTTT	CASSLGTSAGELFF
-	TRBJ2-1	-	TRBV19	TGTGCCAGCTCGGGCTCGATTTACAATGAGCAGTTCTTC	CASSGSIYNEQFF
-	TRBJ2-1	-	TRBV6-2/TRBV6-3	TGTGCCAGCAGTTCCCTCTACAATGAGCAGTTCTTC	CASSSLYNEQFF
TRBD2	TRBJ2-7	-	TRBV4-3	TGCGCCAGCAGCCCCGGCGTTTGGCGGGGGGACTACGAGCAGTACTTC	CASSPGVWRGDYEQYF
-	TRBJ1-4	-	TRBV5-1	TGCGCCAGCAGGGACGAGGGGCGTAAAATGAATGAACTGTTTTTT	CASRDEGRKMNELFF
-	TRBJ2-1	-	TRBV7-3	TGTGCCAGCAGCTTAGAAGGACACTCCTACAATGAGCAGTTCTTC	CASSLEGHSYNEQFF
-	TRBJ2-3	-	TRBV10-1	TGCGCCAGCAGTGATGGTCAGGACTTCACAGATACGCAGTATTTT	CASSDGQDFTDTQYF
TRBD1	TRBJ1-2	-	TRBV6-1	TGTGCCAGCAGTGACACCGCCGGGACAGGCTATGGCTACACCTTC	CASSDTAGTGYGYTF
-	TRBJ1-2	-	TRBV28	TGTGCCAGCAGCCCCCACCCGGGCGGCTACACCTTC	CASSPHPGGYTF
-	TRBJ2-2	-	TRBV5-1	TGCGCCAGCAGCCCTCGACTAGAGAACACCGGGGAGCTGTTTTTT	CASSPRLENTGELFF
-	TRBJ1-4	-	TRBV28	TGTGCCAGCAGGGGTCAAGCAACTAATGAAAAACTGTTTTTT	CASRGQATNEKLFF
-	TRBJ1-1	-	TRBV28	TGTGCCAGCCTATGGGCAGCGAACACTGAAGCTTTCTTT	CASLWAANTEAFF
TRBD2	TRBJ2-1	-	TRBV7-3	TGTGCCAGCAGCTTAACGGGCATCCTAGCGGGGAAAACTGGTGATGAGCAGTTCTTC	CASSLTGILAGKTGDEQFF
-	TRBJ2-2	-	TRBV5-5	TGTGCCAGCAGCTTGGACAGTCTCGGGGAGCTGTTTTTT	CASSLDSLGELFF
TRBD1	TRBJ1-4	few	TRBV29-1	TGCAGCGTTGGACAGGGTGCCGCAACTAATGAAAAACTGTTTTTT	CSVGQGAATNEKLFF
-	TRBJ1-6	few	TRBV5-6	TGTGCCAGCAGCTTGCAGGGATATAATTCACCCCTCCACTTT	CASSLQGYNSPLHF
-	TRBJ1-1	-	TRBV7-9	TGTGCCAGCAGCTTAACCGGAGGGGGAAGCTGGGGCACTGAAGCTTTCTTT	CASSLTGGGSWGTEAFF
TRBD1	TRBJ2-5	-	TRBV7-6	TGTGCCAGCAGCCTAAGGACAGGGGCGAGGGTCCAGTACTTC	CASSLRTGARVQYF
-	TRBJ2-1	-	TRBV5-4	TGTGCCAGCAGCTCGGAATCTTTAGCCTACAATGAGCAGTTCTTC	CASSSESLAYNEQFF
-	TRBJ2-3	-	TRBV3-1/TRBV3-2	TGTGCCAGCAGCCAAAGGGGCTCAGATACGCAGTATTTT	CASSQRGSDTQYF
-	TRBJ1-4	-	TRBV7-2	TGTGCCAGCAGCCCCCGGACACCCGGTGGTGAAAAACTGTTTTTT	CASSPRTPGGEKLFF
-	TRBJ2-1	-	TRBV14	TGTGCCAGCAGCCAATCGTGGACGGGGACCTACAATGAGCAGTTCTTC	CASSQSWTGTYNEQFF
-	TRBJ1-3	once	TRBV19	TGTGCCAGTAGGACCTTAGTGAACGAGGGAAACACCATATATTTT	CASRTLVNEGNTIYF
TRBD1	TRBJ1-6	few	TRBV19	TGTGCCAGTAGAGCGGGACAGGGCAATTCACCCCTCCACTTT	CASRAGQGNSPLHF
-	TRBJ2-7	many	TRBV27	TGTGCCAGCAGTGTCACAGAGTCCTACGAGCAGTACTTC	CASSVTESYEQYF
-	TRBJ2-3	-	TRBV6-5	TGTGCCAGCTTAGATGGACAGTCCTTCACAGATACGCAGTATTTT	CASLDGQSFTDTQYF
-	TRBJ1-3	-	TRBV5-6	TGTGCCAGCAGCCCACTCAGGGGAGTGGGAAACACCATATATTTT	CASSPLRGVGNTIYF
-	TRBJ1-1	-	TRBV7-9	TGTGCCAGCAGCTTAGCGCCCCAAAGGAACACTGAAGCTTTCTTT	CASSLAPQRNTEAFF
-	TRBJ2-5	-	TRBV7-9	TGTGCCAGCAGCTTTAGCTACCTACCCTTGGACAGACAAGAGACCCAGTACTTC	CASSFSYLPLDRQETQYF
TRBD2	TRBJ2-1	-	TRBV5-1	TGCGCCAGCAGCTTAGCCGGGACTAACTACAATGAGCAGTTCTTC	CASSLAGTNYNEQFF
TRBD1	TRBJ1-1	-	TRBV4-1	TGCGCCAGCAGCCAAGTTGGGGGCAACAGGGGCGACACTGAAGCTTTCTTT	CASSQVGGNRGDTEAFF
TRBD1	TRBJ2-7	-	TRBV30	TGTGCCTGGGAGAGGACAGGGATCTACGAGCAGTACTTC	CAWERTGIYEQYF
TRBD1	TRBJ2-7	-	TRBV5-6	TGTGCCAGCAGCTTAACCGGCAGGGGGCTTTACGAGCAGTACTTC	CASSLTGRGLYEQYF
-	TRBJ2-5	-	TRBV20-1	TGCAGTGCTGCAGACTTGGGAACCCAGTACTTC	CSAADLGTQYF
-	TRBJ2-7	-	TRBV28	TGTGCCAGCAGTTTCAGGAGGGACCCGACGTACGAGCAGTACTTC	CASSFRRDPTYEQYF
TRBD1	TRBJ1-2	-	TRBV6-5	TGTGCCAGCCAGGGGGGGGCGAGCTATGGCTACACCTTC	CASQGGASYGYTF
TRBD1	TRBJ2-7	-	TRBV28	TGTGCCAGCAGACCGCCCGGACAGGGGAGGTACGAGCAGTACTTC	CASRPPGQGRYEQYF
-	TRBJ1-2	-	TRBV7-9	TGTGCCAGCAGCTTAGATGGCAGCGTATATGGCTACACCTTC	CASSLDGSVYGYTF
-	TRBJ2-5	-	TRBV7-6	TGTGCCAGCAGCTTAAACAGCCCCCAAGAGACCCAGTACTTC	CASSLNSPQETQYF
TRBD1	TRBJ1-1	-	TRBV5-5	TGTGCCAGCAGCGTCGACAGGGGAGAAGCTTTCTTT	CASSVDRGEAFF
TRBD1	TRBJ2-7	-	TRBV19	TGTGCCAGTAGTATACGGACAGGGAGCGGCGAGCAGTACTTC	CASSIRTGSGEQYF
TRBD2	TRBJ2-3	-	TRBV9	TGTGCCAGCAGCGTAGCCCTAGCGGGGGGGACAGATACGCAGTATTTT	CASSVALAGGTDTQYF
-	TRBJ1-1	-	TRBV4-1	TGCGCCAGCAGCCAAGCCCAGGGGTTACAACTTGAGATTGGGATGAACACTGAAGCTTTCTTT	CASSQAQGLQLEIGMNTEAFF
-	TRBJ1-3	-	TRBV6-5	TGTGCCAGCCGCCGGGGCTCTGGAAACACCATATATTTT	CASRRGSGNTIYF
-	TRBJ2-7	-	TRBV28	TGTGCCAGCAGTTTAGGGACCCCGGTCTACAGGGCCTACGAGCAGTACTTC	CASSLGTPVYRAYEQYF
-	TRBJ1-2	-	TRBV19	TGTGCCAGTAGTATACAGGAAGGGGTGCACTATGGCTACACCTTC	CASSIQEGVHYGYTF
-	TRBJ1-1	-	TRBV19	TGTGCCAGTAGGATGACAGGGAACACTGAAGCTTTCTTT	CASRMTGNTEAFF
TRBD1	TRBJ2-1	-	TRBV5-1	TGCGCCAGCAGCTTCTCCGGGACAGATGTCAATGAGCAGTTCTTC	CASSFSGTDVNEQFF
TRBD2	TRBJ2-7	-	TRBV3-1/TRBV3-2	TGTGCCAGCAGCCAAGCGTCCAGCGGGGGGCCGGGGGAGCAGTACTTC	CASSQASSGGPGEQYF
-	TRBJ1-2	few	TRBV5-1	TGCGCCAGCAGCTTGGAACACTGGGGAGGTTATGGCTACACCTTC	CASSLEHWGGYGYTF
-	TRBJ2-5	-	TRBV5-4	TGTGCCAGCAGCTTGATTGAGGAGACCCAGTACTTC	CASSLIEETQYF
-	TRBJ2-1	-	TRBV12-3/TRBV12-4	TGTGCCAGCAGTTTAATGGGGGGTGGGCAGTTCTTC	CASSLMGGGQFF
-	TRBJ2-2	-	TRBV18	TGTGCCAGCTCACCTCGGACGGATCAGACCGGGGAGCTGTTTTTT	CASSPRTDQTGELFF
-	TRBJ2-7	-	TRBV27	TGTGCCAGCCGCGCGACAGACGACTACGAGCAGTACTTC	CASRATDDYEQYF
TRBD1	TRBJ2-1	-	TRBV28	TGTGCCAGCAGTTTATTCTCTGGGGACAGAGGCGAACGAAATGAGCAGTTCTTC	CASSLFSGDRGERNEQFF
-	TRBJ1-2	-	TRBV7-2	TGTGCCAGCAGCTTAGCGACACAGGGAAGGGATGGCTACACCTTC	CASSLATQGRDGYTF
TRBD2	TRBJ2-2	many	TRBV6-4	TGTGCCAGCAGTCCGGGACTAGGTAACACCGGGGAGCTGTTTTTT	CASSPGLGNTGELFF
-	TRBJ2-2	-	TRBV7-9	TGTGCCAGCAGCTTAGGATTCGGGGAGCTGTTTTTT	CASSLGFGELFF